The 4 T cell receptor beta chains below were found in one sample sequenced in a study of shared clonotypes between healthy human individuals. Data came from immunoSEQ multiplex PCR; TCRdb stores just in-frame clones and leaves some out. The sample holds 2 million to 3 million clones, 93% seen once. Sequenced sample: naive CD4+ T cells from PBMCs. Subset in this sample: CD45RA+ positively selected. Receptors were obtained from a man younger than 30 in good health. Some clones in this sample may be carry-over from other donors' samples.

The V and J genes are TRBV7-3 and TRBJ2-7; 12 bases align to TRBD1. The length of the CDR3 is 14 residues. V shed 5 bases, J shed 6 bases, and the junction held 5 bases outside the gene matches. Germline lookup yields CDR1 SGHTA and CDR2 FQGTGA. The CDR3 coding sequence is TGTGCCAGCAGCACCGGGACAGGGGGCCTCGAGCAGTACTTC. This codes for CASSTGTGGLEQYF. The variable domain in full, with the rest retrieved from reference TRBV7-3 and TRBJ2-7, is GAGVSQTPSNKVTEKGKYVELRCDPISGHTALYWYRQSLGQGPEFLIYFQGTGAADDSGLPNDRFFAVRPEGSVSTLKIQRTERGDSAVYLCASSTGTGGLEQYFGPGTRLTVT.

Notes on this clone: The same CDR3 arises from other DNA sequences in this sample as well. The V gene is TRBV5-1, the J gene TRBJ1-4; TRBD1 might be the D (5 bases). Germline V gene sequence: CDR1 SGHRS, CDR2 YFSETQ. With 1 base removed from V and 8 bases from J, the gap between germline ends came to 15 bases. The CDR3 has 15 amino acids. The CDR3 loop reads CASSLSGTGGEKLFF. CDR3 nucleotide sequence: TGCGCCAGCAGCTTGTCCGGGACTGGAGGGGAAAAACTGTTTTTT.

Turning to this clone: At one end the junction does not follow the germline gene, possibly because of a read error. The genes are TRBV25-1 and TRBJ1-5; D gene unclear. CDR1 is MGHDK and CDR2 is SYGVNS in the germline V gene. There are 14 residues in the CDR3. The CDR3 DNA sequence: TGTGCCAGCGGTGAACTGGGCCAGAATCAGCCCCAGCATTTT. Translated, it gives CASGELGQNQPQHF.

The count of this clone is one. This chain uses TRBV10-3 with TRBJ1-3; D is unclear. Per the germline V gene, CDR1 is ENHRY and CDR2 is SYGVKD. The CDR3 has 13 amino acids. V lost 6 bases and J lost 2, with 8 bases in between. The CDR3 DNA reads TGTGCCATCAGCCCTCTGGCTGGAAACACCATATATTTT. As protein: CAISPLAGNTIYF.